The 20 T cell receptor beta chains below come from one sample, sequenced in a study of cytomegalovirus exposure and HLA in healthy donors. This PCR relied on a set of 60 Vbeta primers and 13 Jbeta primers. Assay: immunoSEQ multiplex PCR; the TCRdb copy retains only in-frame clones and omits some. The top ten hold 2.5% to 3.5% of the sample, which has about 70,000 clones, 70% to 80% seen once. Sequenced: PBMCs. These receptors were obtained from a girl aged 10-17 years in good health and CMV-seropositive.

The chain couples TRBV2 to TRBJ2-4, with TRBD2 as a possible D gene (6 bases). CDR1 SNHLY and CDR2 FYNNEI come from the germline V gene. Trimming shortened V by 5 bases and J by 0 bases, and 8 bases separated the two germline ends. The length of the CDR3 is 14 residues. The CDR3: CASSLAIAKNIQYF. The CDR3 DNA follows: TGTGCCAGCAGTCTAGCGATAGCCAAAAACATTCAGTACTTC.

The chain is built from TRBV5-1 and TRBJ2-7; D unresolved. CDR1 is SGHRS, CDR2 YFSETQ, per germline. The CDR3 is 13 amino acids. The ends were cut back, 7 bases at V and 4 bases at J, with 15 bases in the middle. DNA of the CDR3: TGCGCCAGCCAAACCTTGACAAGTTACGAGCAGTACTTC. Its protein product is CASQTLTSYEQYF.

The genes are TRBV30 and TRBJ2-3; D gene ambiguous. Between the trimmed V and J ends, which lost 0 bases and 6 bases, there was a span of 7 bases. CDR1 is GTSNPN, CDR2 SVGIG, per germline (reference sequence). CDR3 length: 12 amino acids. The CDR3 sequence is CAWSVSRDTQYF. CDR3 coding DNA: TGTGCCTGGAGTGTAAGCCGGGATACGCAGTATTTT.

The rearrangement joins TRBV6-1 to TRBJ2-1; 12 bases match TRBD1. Germline trimming cut 5 bases from V and 8 bases from J; bases unmatched to any gene: 7. This CDR3 has 15 amino acids. CDR1 and CDR2 from the germline V gene are MNHNS and SASEGT. CDR3 sequence reads: CASSSGQGAWDEQFF. The CDR3 DNA follows: TGTGCCAGCAGTTCGGGACAGGGGGCTTGGGATGAGCAGTTCTTC.

The J gene is TRBJ2-1, the V gene TRBV5-4, with a possible D match to TRBD2 (5 bases). V dropped 4 bases and J dropped 7 bases, with 18 bases sitting between them. This CDR3 is built from 15 residues. Germline CDR1 is SGHNT and CDR2 is YYREEE (reference sequence). The CDR3 DNA sequence: TGTGCCAGCAGCGCCTCGGGCGGGTGGGAGAATGAGCAGTTCTTC. Translating gives CASSASGGWENEQFF.

The chain employs TRBV28 and TRBJ1-4, with TRBD1 as a possible D gene (6 bases). CDR3 size: 15 residues. Per germline, CDR1 MDHEN and CDR2 SYDVKM. V lost 6 bases, J lost 2 bases, and 13 bases lay in between. The CDR3 DNA is TGTGCCAGCAGAACCCCCGGACAGACTAATGAAAAACTGTTTTTT. It yields the protein CASRTPGQTNEKLFF.

This clone was seen once. The chain employs TRBV30 and TRBJ1-1; D call uncertain. Germline lookup yields CDR1 GTSNPN and CDR2 SVGIG (reference sequence). This CDR3 comprises 13 residues. Trimming took 0 bases from V and 1 from J, leaving 6 bases between them. The CDR3 is CAWSVPTNTEAFF. CDR3 bases: TGTGCCTGGAGTGTGCCTACGAACACTGAAGCTTTCTTT.

The chain employs TRBV7-2 and TRBJ2-3, with D maybe TRBD1 (6 bases). Germline loops: CDR1 SGHTA, CDR2 FQGNSA. CDR3 length: 14 residues. V lost 2 bases and J 4 bases, leaving 10 bases between the germline ends. CDR3 sequence: CASSLHREADTQYF. The DNA for the CDR3 is TGTGCCAGCAGCTTACACAGGGAAGCAGATACGCAGTATTTT.

V is TRBV19 and J is TRBJ2-7; TRBD1 agrees at 8 bases. Germline V gives CDR1 LNHDA, CDR2 SQIVND (reference sequence). The CDR3 has 15 residues. Losses at the gene ends were 3 bases for V and 6 bases for J; bases not matched to a gene: 10. CDR3 amino acids: CASSMSRAGGTEQYF. For the CDR3, the DNA is TGTGCCAGTAGTATGTCGCGGGCAGGGGGCACCGAGCAGTACTTC.

The chain joins TRBV29-1 to TRBJ1-4; TRBD1 might be the D (5 bases). Trimming removed 4 bases from V and 8 bases from J, with 8 bases in between. The CDR3 runs 11 residues. The germline gives CDR1 SQVTM, CDR2 ANQGSEA. The CDR3 region has the DNA TGCAGCGTTGTAAAGGGGGAAAAACTGTTTTTT. It encodes CSVVKGEKLFF.

V usage is TRBV15 and J usage is TRBJ1-4, with D unclear. The V end lost 0 bases, the J end lost 3 bases, and 5 bases lay between the germline ends. CDR1 and CDR2 from the germline V gene are LNHNV and YYDKDF (reference sequence). The CDR3 sequence is 14 residues long. CDR3 sequence (DNA): TGTGCCACCAGCAGAGAAGGAGCTAATGAAAAACTGTTTTTT. Encoded protein: CATSREGANEKLFF. Together with reference TRBV15 and TRBJ1-4, the CDR3 gives the full variable domain: DAMVIQNPRYQVTQFGKPVTLSCSQTLNHNVMYWYQQKSSQAPKLLFHYYDKDFNNEADTPDNFQSRRPNTSFCFLDIRSPGLGDTAMYLCATSREGANEKLFFGSGTQLSVL.

The rearrangement uses TRBV4-1 and TRBJ2-7; TRBD2 might be the D (5 bases). Trimming took off 1 base at V and 7 bases at J, with 11 bases between the two ends. The germline V gene has CDR1 MGHRA and CDR2 YSYEKL. The CDR3 extends over 13 amino acids. The CDR3 DNA reads as TGCGCCAGCAGCCAAGTTTACGGGGAAGAGCAGTACTTC. Its translation: CASSQVYGEEQYF.

The chain employs TRBV4-1 and TRBJ1-1, with D unresolved. Germline CDR1 MGHRA, CDR2 YSYEKL. The CDR3 is 15 amino acids. V was clipped by 1 base and J by 2 bases, with 11 bases between them. DNA for the CDR3: TGCGCCAGCAGCCAAGGTCCGGGGAGTAACACTGAAGCTTTCTTT. Translating gives CASSQGPGSNTEAFF.

This chain connects TRBV10-2 to TRBJ1-3; TRBD1 matches 7 bases. V dropped 6 bases and J dropped 0; count of bases not matched to a gene: 8. The CDR3 is 16 residues long. Germline V gene sequence: CDR1 WSHSY, CDR2 SAAADI. The CDR3 loop reads CASSGGQPSSGNTIYF. The CDR3 region has the DNA TGCGCCAGCAGCGGGGGACAGCCCAGCTCTGGAAACACCATATATTTT.

The rearrangement links TRBV6-4 to TRBJ1-4; D is undetermined. The CDR3 length is 14 residues. Germline V gene data show CDR1 as MRHNA and CDR2 as SNTAGT. V shed 4 bases and J shed 8 bases, with 14 bases lying between them. DNA for the CDR3: TGTGCCAGCAGTGGGGCCACCCGGGAAGAAAAACTGTTTTTT. Its protein is CASSGATREEKLFF.

This clone was detected only a few times. The genes are TRBV4-1 and TRBJ2-3; D perhaps matches TRBD2 (7 bases). Germline assignment: CDR1 MGHRA and CDR2 YSYEKL. This CDR3 contains 18 residues. Trimming took off 1 base at V and 3 bases at J, with 20 bases between the two ends. This CDR3 reads CASSQVGGYGGRTDTQYF. The CDR3 nucleotides are TGCGCCAGCAGCCAAGTGGGGGGCTACGGCGGGAGAACAGATACGCAGTATTTT.

The rearrangement links TRBV19 to TRBJ2-3, with a tentative D call TRBD2 (5 bases). Trimming removed 3 bases from V and 5 bases from J, with 9 bases in between. Germline-derived CDR1 and CDR2 are LNHDA and SQIVND (reference sequence). The CDR3 has 13 amino acids. The CDR3 reads CASSMAEEDTQYF. Written as DNA, the CDR3 is TGTGCCAGTAGTATGGCGGAGGAAGATACGCAGTATTTT.

The chain recombines TRBV6-1 with TRBJ2-7; 7 nucleotides line up with TRBD1. Germline trimming cut 1 base from V and 3 bases from J; bases unmatched to any gene: 3. The CDR3 runs to 14 residues. CDR1 is MNHNS and CDR2 is SASEGT in the germline V gene. CDR3: CASSEVGTDYEQYF. Written as DNA, the CDR3 is TGTGCCAGCAGTGAAGTGGGGACAGACTACGAGCAGTACTTC.

In its sample, this clone was seen a few times. The V call is TRBV27, the J call TRBJ1-2; 9 bases map to TRBD1. V was clipped by 6 bases and J by 4 bases; unmatched bases: 9. Germline V CDR1 and CDR2: MNHEY, SMNVEV (reference sequence). This CDR3 contains 15 residues. CDR3 sequence: CASRATGGSIYGYTF. The CDR3 DNA reads TGTGCCAGCAGAGCGACAGGGGGGAGTATCTATGGCTACACCTTC.

The CDR3 DNA reads TGCGCCAGCAGCCCGGAAAGTGCGGGAGGCCAGGGGCAGTACTTC. The encoded protein is CASSPESAGGQGQYF. The chain employs TRBV5-1 and TRBJ2-7, with 8 nucleotides matching TRBD2. The CDR3 runs to 15 residues. Unmatched junction bases numbered 15, after V lost 4 bases and J lost 9 bases. Germline CDR1 reads SGHRS; CDR2 reads YFSETQ.